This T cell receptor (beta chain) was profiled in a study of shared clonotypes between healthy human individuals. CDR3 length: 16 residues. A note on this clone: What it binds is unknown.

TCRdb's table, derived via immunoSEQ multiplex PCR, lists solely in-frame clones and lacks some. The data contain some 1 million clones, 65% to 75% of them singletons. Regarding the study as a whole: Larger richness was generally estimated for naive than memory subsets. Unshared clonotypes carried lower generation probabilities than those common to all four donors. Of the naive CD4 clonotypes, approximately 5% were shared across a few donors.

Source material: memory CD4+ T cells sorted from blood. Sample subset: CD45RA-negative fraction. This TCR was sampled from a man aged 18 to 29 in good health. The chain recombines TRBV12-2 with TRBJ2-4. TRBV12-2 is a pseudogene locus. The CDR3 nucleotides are TGTGCAAGTCGCTTAGAAGGTAGTGGCAGCAAAAACATTCAGTACTTC. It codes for CASRLEGSGSKNIQYF.